The 8 T cell receptor beta chains given below trace back to one sample, sequenced in a study of OX40 agonist ivuxolimab in advanced cancers. Repertoires were generated with immunoSEQ multiplex PCR, while TCRdb's copy carries only in-frame clones and drops some. The sample lists about 94,000 clones; roughly 88% were seen once. The sequencing here drew on CD4+ or CD8+ T cells sorted from blood, taken in a trial of the OX40 agonist ivuxolimab. Every receptor here comes from an adult with an advanced solid tumor such as melanoma, head and neck, liver or kidney cancer.

About this clone: One junction end does not reproduce the germline sequence, and a read error may be involved. This rearrangement joins TRBV15 to TRBJ2-1; D is possibly TRBD2 (6 bases). Per the germline V gene, CDR1 is LNHNV and CDR2 is YYDKDF (reference sequence). CDR3 length: 14 residues. DNA for the CDR3: TGTGCCACCAGCGGAGATGGAGGGAGGAATGAGCAGTTCTTC. Translated: CATSGDGGRNEQFF.

The chain combines TRBV5-8 with TRBJ1-2; D is possibly TRBD1 (5 bases). With 0 bases removed from V and 2 bases from J, the gap between germline ends came to 11 bases. This CDR3 is built from 15 residues. Germline V gene sequence: CDR1 SGHTS, CDR2 YDEGEE. In nucleotides, the CDR3 is TGTGCCAGCAGCTTGGCCCCAGGGAACAACTATGGCTACACCTTC. The encoded protein is CASSLAPGNNYGYTF.

This clone has a handful of counts. The gene calls are TRBV7-8 and TRBJ2-5; 10 nucleotides align to TRBD2. Germline lookup yields CDR1 SGHVS and CDR2 FQNEAQ. The V and J ends lost 1 base and 5 bases, in that order; junction bases with no gene match: 7. This CDR3 contains 16 residues. The CDR3 sequence is CASSLELAGAGETQYF. In nucleotides, the CDR3 is TGTGCCAGCAGCTTAGAGCTAGCGGGGGCGGGCGAGACCCAGTACTTC.

This chain links TRBV9 with TRBJ2-3; maybe TRBD2 (6 bases). Trimming removed 0 bases from V and 3 bases from J, with 11 bases in between. The CDR3 loop spans 15 amino acids. Germline V CDR1 and CDR2: SGDLS, YYNGEE. The DNA for the CDR3 is TGTGCCAGCAGCGTAGTAGCGGCGGGGACAGATACGCAGTATTTT. Protein sequence: CASSVVAAGTDTQYF.

The chain is built from TRBV5-1 and TRBJ2-1, with D maybe TRBD1 (6 bases). Trimming removed 0 bases from V and 4 bases from J, with 11 bases in between. The CDR3 loop spans 15 amino acids. Germline CDR1 reads SGHRS; CDR2 reads YFSETQ. This CDR3 reads CASSLGYGQYNEQFF. Here the CDR3 DNA reads TGCGCCAGCAGCTTGGGGTATGGACAGTACAATGAGCAGTTCTTC.

The chain links TRBV15 to TRBJ1-4; D is possibly TRBD1 (5 bases). This CDR3 region has 14 residues. Germline V gene data show CDR1 as LNHNV and CDR2 as YYDKDF (reference sequence). Trimming shortened V by 1 base and J by 7 bases, and 10 bases separated the two germline ends. CDR3 protein: CATSRVSGGEKLFF. CDR3 DNA sequence: TGTGCCACCAGCAGAGTTTCGGGGGGTGAAAAACTGTTTTTT.

The chain is built from TRBV25-1 and TRBJ2-2, with 10 positions matching TRBD2. Germline CDR1 and CDR2: MGHDK and SYGVNS. V shed 8 bases and J 8 bases; nucleotides not matched to a gene: 14. This CDR3 spans 16 amino acids. The CDR3 nucleotides read TGTGCCAGCTCAACTTTCCAGCGGGGGGGATCTGGGGAGCTGTTTTTT. Amino acid sequence: CASSTFQRGGSGELFF. Full variable domain (rest looked up from reference TRBV25-1 and TRBJ2-2): EADIYQTPRYLVIGTGKKITLECSQTMGHDKMYWYQQDPGMELHLIHYSYGVNSTEKGDLSSESTVSRIRTEHFPLTLESARPSHTSQYLCASSTFQRGGSGELFFGEGSRLTVL.

The CDR3 region is CASSRQVGGYYEQYF. DNA for the CDR3: TGTGCCAGCAGCCGCCAAGTCGGCGGATACTACGAGCAGTACTTC. This chain connects TRBV14 to TRBJ2-7; D is unclear. Between the trimmed V and J ends, which lost 4 bases and 3 bases, there was a span of 16 bases. Germline lookup yields CDR1 SGHDN and CDR2 FVKESK. This CDR3 region has 15 residues.